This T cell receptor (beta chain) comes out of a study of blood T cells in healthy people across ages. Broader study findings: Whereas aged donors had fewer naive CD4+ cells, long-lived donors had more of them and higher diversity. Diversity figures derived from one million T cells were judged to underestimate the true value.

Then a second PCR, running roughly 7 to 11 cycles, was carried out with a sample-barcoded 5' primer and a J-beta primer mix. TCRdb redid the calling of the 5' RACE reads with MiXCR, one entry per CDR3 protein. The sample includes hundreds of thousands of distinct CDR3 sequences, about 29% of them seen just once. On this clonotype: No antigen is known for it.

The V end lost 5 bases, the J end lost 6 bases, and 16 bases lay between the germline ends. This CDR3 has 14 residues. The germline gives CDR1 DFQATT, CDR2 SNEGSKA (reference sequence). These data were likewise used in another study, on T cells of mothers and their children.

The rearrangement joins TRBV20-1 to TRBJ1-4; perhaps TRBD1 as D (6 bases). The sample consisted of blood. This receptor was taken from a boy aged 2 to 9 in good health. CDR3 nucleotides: TGCAGTGCTGCGAAAGGGGGGGACGATGAAAAACTGTTTTTT. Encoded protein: CSAAKGGDDEKLFF.